The present TCR beta chain was sequenced within a study of blood T cell repertoires in COVID-19. Turning to the study itself: COVID-19 samples, acute and convalescent, were from the United States, Italy and Spain. Nucleic acid was either cDNA or gDNA, and it came from T cells, B-cell-depleted T cells, or PBMCs.

As processed by the authors: Amplification from reference gene primers served as the basis for estimated nucleated cell counts. Assay used: immunoSEQ multiplex PCR; TCRdb lists only in-frame clones, some missing. D and trimming come from the DNA, and the V and J calls and clone size come from that table. The sample holds about 70,000 clones, roughly 84% seen once. The CDR3 spans 11 residues. V lost 7 bases and J 4 bases, leaving 10 bases between the germline ends. Germline V gives CDR1 SQVTM, CDR2 ANQGSEA. This sequence was found in a woman under 30 with acute or convalescent COVID-19. The chain joins TRBV29-1 to TRBJ1-1; D unclear. The source material was peripheral blood. The CDR3 spells CSGRERTEAFF. The CDR3 coding sequence is TGCAGCGGGCGAGAGCGCACTGAAGCTTTCTTT.